The 5 T cell receptor beta chains presented below share a single source sample, sequenced in a study of cytomegalovirus exposure and HLA in healthy donors. The PCR used 60 Vbeta and 13 Jbeta primers. Profiling relied on immunoSEQ multiplex PCR, and the TCRdb table lists in-frame clones only, not all of them. The sample has 85,000 to 130,000 clones; roughly four fifths are singletons. The sequenced sample consisted of PBMCs. Receptors were obtained from a man aged 55-75 years in good health and CMV-seronegative.

There are a few counts of this clone. The chain is built from TRBV2 and TRBJ1-5; D remains unclear. CDR1 and CDR2 from the germline V gene are SNHLY and FYNNEI. V lost 0 bases to trimming and J lost 5 bases, with 8 bases between them. The CDR3 runs 14 residues. DNA of the CDR3: TGTGCCAGCAGTGAAGCGGGAGGCGATCAGCCCCAGCATTTT. Its protein is CASSEAGGDQPQHF.

The genes are TRBV9 and TRBJ2-5; D is perhaps TRBD1 (7 bases). CDR3 length: 14 residues. Trimming shortened V by 0 bases and J by 7 bases, and 13 bases separated the two germline ends. The germline V gene encodes CDR1 SGDLS and CDR2 YYNGEE. The CDR3 bases are TGTGCCAGCAGCGTAGAGAGCCAGGGGGGGACCCAGTACTTC. Its protein is CASSVESQGGTQYF.

This chain connects TRBV5-5 to TRBJ1-6; 10 bases are a match to TRBD1. Losses at the gene ends were 4 bases for V and 9 bases for J; bases not matched to a gene: 7. Germline lookup yields CDR1 SGHKS and CDR2 YYEKEE (reference sequence). The CDR3 is 15 amino acids. The CDR3 sequence is CASSPRQGAGSPLHF. The CDR3 DNA follows: TGTGCCAGCAGCCCCCGACAGGGGGCCGGTTCACCCCTCCACTTT.

This chain links TRBV5-6 with TRBJ2-5; 7 positions match TRBD1. The CDR3 length is 13 residues. V shed 4 bases, J shed 3 bases, and the junction held 3 bases outside the gene matches. In germline, CDR1 is SGHDT, CDR2 YYEEEE. The CDR3 DNA follows: TGTGCCAGCAGCCCCGGGACAGAAGAGACCCAGTACTTC. Translating gives CASSPGTEETQYF. Combining the CDR3 with reference TRBV5-6 and TRBJ2-5 gives the whole variable domain DAGVTQSPTHLIKTRGQQVTLRCSPKSGHDTVSWYQQALGQGPQFIFQYYEEEERQRGNFPDRFSGHQFPNYSSELNVNALLLGDSALYLCASSPGTEETQYFGPGTRLLVL.

The CDR3 here is CASSYSAGGVSEAFF. DNA of the CDR3: TGTGCCAGCAGTTACTCGGCGGGAGGGGTTAGTGAAGCTTTCTTT. The V and J genes are TRBV6-5 and TRBJ1-1; possibly TRBD1 for D (5 bases). CDR1 and CDR2 (germline): MNHEY, SVGAGI. The CDR3 extends over 15 amino acids. V was pared by 0 bases and J by 7 bases, with 15 bases between.